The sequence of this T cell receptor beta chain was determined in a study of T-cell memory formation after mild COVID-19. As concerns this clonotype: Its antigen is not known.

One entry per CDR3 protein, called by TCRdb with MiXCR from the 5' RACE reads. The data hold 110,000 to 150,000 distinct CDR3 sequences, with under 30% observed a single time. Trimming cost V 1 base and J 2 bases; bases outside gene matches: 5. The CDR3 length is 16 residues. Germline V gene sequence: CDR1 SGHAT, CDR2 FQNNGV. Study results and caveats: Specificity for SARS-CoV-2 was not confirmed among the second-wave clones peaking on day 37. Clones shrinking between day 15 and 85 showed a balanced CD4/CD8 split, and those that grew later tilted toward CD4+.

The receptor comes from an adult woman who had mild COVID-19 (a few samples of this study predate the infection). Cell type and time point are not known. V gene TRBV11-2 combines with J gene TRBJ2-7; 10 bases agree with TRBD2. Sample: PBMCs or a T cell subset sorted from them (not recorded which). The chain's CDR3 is CASSLVTSGPTYEQYF. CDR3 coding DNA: TGTGCCAGCAGCTTAGTGACTAGCGGGCCTACCTACGAGCAGTACTTC.